The rows below give T cell receptor beta chains drawn from one sample of a study of breast tumors, draining lymph nodes, adjacent tissues. MiXCR, applied by TCRdb to the multiplex PCR reads, yields one record per CDR3 protein. The table has 150,000 to 200,000 distinct CDR3 sequences, around 35% seen once; the top ten hold more than 3.5%. The sequenced material came from axillary lymph node tissue. The receptors stem from a female donor with breast cancer. Some clones in this sample may be carry-over from other donors' samples. The conserved cysteine and the conserved F or W are not part of the CDR3 here. The D gene is left open where the match is weak.

D gene: TRBD2; V gene: TRBV20-1; CDR3 protein: SATLGLVNEQF
D gene: -; V gene: TRBV28; CDR3 protein: ASSSYRYEQY
D gene: -; V gene: TRBV9; CDR3 protein: ASSVGPRGSTDTQY
D gene: TRBD2; V gene: TRBV12-3/TRBV12-4; CDR3 protein: ASRLAGATDTQY
D gene: TRBD2; V gene: TRBV7-2; CDR3 protein: ASSQRTSVYEQY
D gene: -; V gene: TRBV4-1; CDR3 protein: ASSQEGVRTDTQY
D gene: -; V gene: TRBV5-5; CDR3 protein: ASSSTLEQY
D gene: -; V gene: TRBV5-6; CDR3 protein: ASSLAGQQIHQETQY
D gene: -; V gene: TRBV12-3/TRBV12-4; CDR3 protein: TSSFGYSISGANVLT
D gene: -; V gene: TRBV5-6; CDR3 protein: ASSLLYGYT
D gene: TRBD1; V gene: TRBV9; CDR3 protein: ASSVAAGQGPRAEQF
D gene: -; V gene: TRBV6-1; CDR3 protein: ASSQEVGRLNSDQPQH
D gene: TRBD2; V gene: TRBV12-3/TRBV12-4; CDR3 protein: ASSSGGSGACEQY
D gene: -; V gene: TRBV5-4; CDR3 protein: ASGEVRSQGTQY
D gene: -; V gene: TRBV14; CDR3 protein: ASSQSRNYGYT
D gene: TRBD1; V gene: TRBV12-3/TRBV12-4; CDR3 protein: ASSQGQGQETQY
D gene: TRBD1; V gene: TRBV7-9; CDR3 protein: ASSLGQDVEAF
D gene: TRBD1; V gene: TRBV24-1; CDR3 protein: AANRGGQPQH
D gene: -; V gene: TRBV2; CDR3 protein: ATKEGAQY
D gene: -; V gene: TRBV11-2; CDR3 protein: ASSRRQNTGELF
D gene: -; V gene: TRBV29-1; CDR3 protein: STRDSQNTEAFFGANVVT
D gene: TRBD1; V gene: TRBV20-1; CDR3 protein: SAPDRTRSGNTIY
D gene: -; V gene: TRBV7-9; CDR3 protein: ASSLVPLGKVKVAETQY
D gene: TRBD2; V gene: TRBV20-1; CDR3 protein: SARASGNYEQY
D gene: -; V gene: TRBV20-1; CDR3 protein: SATPGTGANVLT
D gene: TRBD2; V gene: TRBV6-6; CDR3 protein: ASSSLPGGSYEQY
D gene: -; V gene: TRBV20-1; CDR3 protein: SVPKSLPAEQY
D gene: -; V gene: TRBV5-4; CDR3 protein: ASTPRQLFSGANVLT
D gene: -; V gene: TRBV2; CDR3 protein: ARERAEGYGYT
D gene: -; V gene: TRBV7-9; CDR3 protein: ASSQASGEQY
D gene: -; V gene: TRBV20-1; CDR3 protein: SAGSLTGGEQY
D gene: -; V gene: TRBV20-1; CDR3 protein: SAIRGTYNEQF
D gene: -; V gene: TRBV28; CDR3 protein: ASSQPGRVGGQY
D gene: -; V gene: TRBV20-1; CDR3 protein: SASTSGAHYEQY
D gene: -; V gene: TRBV10-2; CDR3 protein: ASRSRGTGELF
D gene: -; V gene: TRBV11-2; CDR3 protein: ASSLGAIETQY
D gene: -; V gene: TRBV7-9; CDR3 protein: ASSGSGTYEQY
D gene: -; V gene: TRBV20-1; CDR3 protein: SARPGRSTPLH
D gene: -; V gene: TRBV9; CDR3 protein: ASSVGVGLEGDTQY